The present TCR beta chain was sequenced within a study of a mutant IDH1 vaccine in newly diagnosed glioma. Study summary: Treated patients had a mean age of 40.4 years and a 62.5% male, approximately 38% female split.

The sample's time point: week 47, end of study. The vaccine gave 300 ug of a 20-mer mutant IDH1 peptide subcutaneously per dose. The CDR3 runs 16 residues. CDR1 and CDR2 (germline): SGHAT, FQNNGV. V lost 5 bases and J lost 0; bases outside the gene matches: 9. Only a few counts were recorded for this clone. Its antigen remains unknown. Clones were sequenced by immunoSEQ multiplex PCR, and TCRdb holds only the in-frame ones, with some missing. The sample consists of some 60,000 clones, about four fifths of them appearing once. The sample consisted of PBMCs, taken from a glioma patient whose treatment included an IDH1 peptide vaccine. The chain joins TRBV11-2 to TRBJ1-1; TRBD1 aligns across 7 bases. This clonotype was sampled from a man in his thirties or forties with glioma. CDR3: CASSLKTGQMNTEAFF. CDR3 coding DNA: TGTGCCAGCAGCCTAAAAACGGGACAGATGAACACTGAAGCTTTCTTT.